This T cell receptor (beta chain) emerged from a study of shared clonotypes between healthy human individuals. Study-level information: Participating donors consisted of a couple of women and a few men aged 18 to 49.

Study conclusions and caveats: It was anticipated that sequencing depth would influence how many clonotypes donors shared. A handful of donors showed sharing of around 5.3% of naive CD4 clonotypes.

On this clone itself: What it recognizes is unknown.

V was pared by 0 bases and J by 2 bases, with 17 bases between. This CDR3 has 16 amino acids. The germline V gene has CDR1 GTSNPN and CDR2 SVGIG (reference sequence). Libraries were prepared by immunoSEQ multiplex PCR; TCRdb keeps only in-frame clonotypes and omits some of them. The sample includes 950,000 to 1,300,000 clones, approximately 72% of them seen just once. The sample comprised memory CD4+ T cells sorted from blood. Subset noted: CD45RA-negative fraction. This rearrangement joins TRBV30 to TRBJ2-7; D might be TRBD1 or TRBD2, each matching 6 bases. This TCR derives from a man between 18 and 35 years old in good health. CDR3 sequence reads: CAWSVGGRIITYEQYF. The DNA for the CDR3 is TGTGCCTGGAGTGTAGGGGGGAGAATCATAACCTACGAGCAGTACTTC.